The clone carrying this T cell receptor beta chain was detected ten times or more. Germline-derived CDR1 and CDR2 are MNHNS and SASEGT. CDR3 length: 15 residues. Trimming took 5 bases from V and 0 from J, leaving 8 bases between them. The authors used Ficoll-Paque density gradient centrifugation to separate PBMCs. The input was approximately 10 ml of fresh peripheral blood. RNA transcripts served as template for amplifying TCR beta CDR3 sequences. A first-round RT-PCR used HTBI primers, followed by a second-round multiplex PCR. TCRdb reanalysed the multiplex PCR reads using MiXCR and keeps one entry per CDR3 protein. This sample yields 400,000 or so distinct CDR3 sequences, of which about a sixth are seen a single time; roughly 2.4% belongs to the top ten. The data were taken from a study of Graves' ophthalmopathy and Graves' hyperthyroidism.

The sequencing input was peripheral blood. This chain links TRBV6-1 with TRBJ2-6; no clear D gene. This TCR was recovered from an adult woman with stable Graves' hyperthyroidism. DNA for the CDR3: TGTGCCAGCAGTAGCTGGCTCTCTGGGGCCAACGTCCTGACTTTC. Its translation: CASSSWLSGANVLTF.